The rows below give T cell receptor beta chains drawn from one sample of a study of blood T cell repertoires in COVID-19. TCRdb's copy holds only in-frame clones and misses some; the assay was immunoSEQ multiplex PCR. The sample contains nearly 110,000 clones, approximately 90% of which appear only once. Source material: peripheral blood. These receptors came from a woman aged 30 to 39 with acute or convalescent COVID-19. CDR3s include the opening cysteine and the closing phenylalanine or tryptophan. The order of the fields is J gene, D gene, V gene, CDR3 protein, CDR3 DNA. D genes are given only for firm matches.

J gene: TRBJ1-4; D gene: TRBD1; V gene: TRBV4-3; CDR3 protein: CASSQDPGQENEKLFF; CDR3 DNA: TGCGCCAGCAGCCAAGACCCGGGACAGGAGAATGAAAAACTGTTTTTT
J gene: TRBJ2-3; D gene: -; V gene: TRBV29-1; CDR3 protein: CSVAGLYTSTDTQYF; CDR3 DNA: TGCAGCGTGGCGGGCCTTTATACTAGCACAGATACGCAGTATTTT
J gene: TRBJ2-2; D gene: -; V gene: TRBV29-1; CDR3 protein: CSSRQENTGELFF; CDR3 DNA: TGCAGCTCACGACAGGAAAACACCGGGGAGCTGTTTTTT
J gene: TRBJ1-1; D gene: -; V gene: TRBV29-1; CDR3 protein: CSVDGGAFF; CDR3 DNA: TGCAGCGTTGATGGGGGGGCTTTCTTT
J gene: TRBJ1-6; D gene: TRBD1; V gene: TRBV9; CDR3 protein: CASSVAAEARGSPLHF; CDR3 DNA: TGTGCCAGCAGCGTAGCCGCGGAGGCCAGGGGGTCACCCCTCCACTTT
J gene: TRBJ2-1; D gene: -; V gene: TRBV2; CDR3 protein: CASALNIDREYNEQFF; CDR3 DNA: TGTGCCAGCGCTCTCAATATTGACAGAGAGTACAATGAGCAGTTCTTC
J gene: TRBJ2-5; D gene: -; V gene: TRBV11-3; CDR3 protein: CASSLTNKETQYF; CDR3 DNA: TGTGCCAGCAGCTTAACGAACAAAGAGACCCAGTACTTC
J gene: TRBJ2-5; D gene: TRBD1; V gene: TRBV4-1; CDR3 protein: CASSRGQGGLRTQYF; CDR3 DNA: TGCGCCAGCAGCCGCGGACAGGGCGGACTCAGGACCCAGTACTTC
J gene: TRBJ1-5; D gene: TRBD1; V gene: TRBV5-6; CDR3 protein: CASIPPLTGIPAQHF; CDR3 DNA: TGTGCCAGCATCCCTCCACTGACAGGGATCCCCGCCCAGCATTTT
J gene: TRBJ2-3; D gene: TRBD2; V gene: TRBV19; CDR3 protein: CASSRLAGEGTDTQYF; CDR3 DNA: TGTGCCAGTAGTCGACTAGCGGGAGAGGGTACAGATACGCAGTATTTT
J gene: TRBJ1-2; D gene: -; V gene: TRBV29-1; CDR3 protein: CSVDLTGDGYGYTF; CDR3 DNA: TGCAGCGTTGACTTGACGGGGGATGGTTATGGCTACACCTTC
J gene: TRBJ2-7; D gene: TRBD2; V gene: TRBV4-2; CDR3 protein: CASSPGGGSYEQYF; CDR3 DNA: TGTGCCAGCAGCCCGGGAGGGGGAAGCTACGAGCAGTACTTC
J gene: TRBJ2-1; D gene: TRBD2; V gene: TRBV5-1; CDR3 protein: CASSLGSGGGNEQFF; CDR3 DNA: TGCGCCAGCAGCTTGGGGAGCGGGGGAGGGAATGAGCAGTTCTTC
J gene: TRBJ1-2; D gene: -; V gene: TRBV7-8; CDR3 protein: CASSLGTSNYGYTF; CDR3 DNA: TGTGCCAGCAGCTTAGGGACATCTAACTATGGCTACACCTTC
J gene: TRBJ2-7; D gene: TRBD2; V gene: TRBV10-1; CDR3 protein: CASSESGDEQYF; CDR3 DNA: TGCGCCAGCAGTGAGAGCGGGGACGAGCAGTACTTC
J gene: TRBJ2-7; D gene: TRBD1; V gene: TRBV6-5; CDR3 protein: CASSHHRGSYEQYF; CDR3 DNA: TGTGCCAGCAGTCACCACAGGGGATCCTACGAGCAGTACTTC
J gene: TRBJ2-2; D gene: TRBD1; V gene: TRBV27; CDR3 protein: CASSFYGTGNTGELFF; CDR3 DNA: TGTGCCAGCAGTTTCTACGGGACAGGGAACACCGGGGAGCTGTTTTTT
J gene: TRBJ1-5; D gene: -; V gene: TRBV28; CDR3 protein: CASSPGLGPQHF; CDR3 DNA: TGTGCCAGCAGCCCGGGGTTGGGGCCCCAGCATTTT
J gene: TRBJ2-2; D gene: TRBD1; V gene: TRBV5-1; CDR3 protein: CASSPGDRAGELFF; CDR3 DNA: TGCGCCAGCAGCCCTGGGGACAGGGCCGGGGAGCTGTTTTTT